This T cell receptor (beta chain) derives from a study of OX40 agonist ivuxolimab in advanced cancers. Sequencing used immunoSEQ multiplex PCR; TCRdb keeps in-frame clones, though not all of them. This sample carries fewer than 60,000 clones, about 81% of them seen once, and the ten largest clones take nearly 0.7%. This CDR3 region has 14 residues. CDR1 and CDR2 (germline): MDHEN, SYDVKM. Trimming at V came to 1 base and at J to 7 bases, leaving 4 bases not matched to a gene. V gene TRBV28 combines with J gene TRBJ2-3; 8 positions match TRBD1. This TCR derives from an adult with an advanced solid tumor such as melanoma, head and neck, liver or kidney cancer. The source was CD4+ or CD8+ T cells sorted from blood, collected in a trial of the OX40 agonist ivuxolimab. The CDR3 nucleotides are TGTGCCAGCAGTTTATCCAGGGGGCGTAATACGCAGTATTTT. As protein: CASSLSRGRNTQYF.